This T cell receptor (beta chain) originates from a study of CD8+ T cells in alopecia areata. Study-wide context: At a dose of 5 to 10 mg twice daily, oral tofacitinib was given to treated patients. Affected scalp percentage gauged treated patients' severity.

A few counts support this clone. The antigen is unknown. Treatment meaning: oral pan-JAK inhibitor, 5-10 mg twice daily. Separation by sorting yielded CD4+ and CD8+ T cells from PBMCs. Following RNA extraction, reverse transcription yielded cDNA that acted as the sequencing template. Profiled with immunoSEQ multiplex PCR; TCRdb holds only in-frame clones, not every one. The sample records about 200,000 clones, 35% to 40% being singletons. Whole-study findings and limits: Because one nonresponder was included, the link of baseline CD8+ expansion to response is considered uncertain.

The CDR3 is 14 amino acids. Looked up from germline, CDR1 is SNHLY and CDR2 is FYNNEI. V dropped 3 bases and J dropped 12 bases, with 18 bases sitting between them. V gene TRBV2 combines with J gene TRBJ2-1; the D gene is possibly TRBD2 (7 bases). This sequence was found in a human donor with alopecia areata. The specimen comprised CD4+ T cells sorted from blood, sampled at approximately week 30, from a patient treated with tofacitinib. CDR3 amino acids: CASSDSGGGLVQFF. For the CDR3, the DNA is TGTGCCAGCAGTGACTCGGGGGGCGGACTGGTGCAGTTCTTC.